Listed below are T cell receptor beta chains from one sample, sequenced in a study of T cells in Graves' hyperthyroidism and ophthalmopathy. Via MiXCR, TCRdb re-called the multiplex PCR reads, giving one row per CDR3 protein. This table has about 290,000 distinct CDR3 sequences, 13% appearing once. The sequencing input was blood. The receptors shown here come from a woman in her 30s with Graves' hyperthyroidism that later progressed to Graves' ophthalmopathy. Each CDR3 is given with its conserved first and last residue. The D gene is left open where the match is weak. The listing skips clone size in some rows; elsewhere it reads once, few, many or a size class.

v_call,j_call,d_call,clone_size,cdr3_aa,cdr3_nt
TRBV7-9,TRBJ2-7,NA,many,CASSFQEGHEQYF,TGTGCCAGCAGCTTTCAGGAGGGCCACGAGCAGTACTTC
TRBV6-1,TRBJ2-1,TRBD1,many,CASKAGQGPYNEQFF,TGTGCCAGCAAGGCAGGACAGGGTCCTTACAATGAGCAGTTCTTC
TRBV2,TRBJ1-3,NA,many,CASSTQGIRSGNTIYF,TGTGCCAGCAGTACACAGGGAATACGCTCTGGAAACACCATATATTTT
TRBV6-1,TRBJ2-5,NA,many,CASSEARRETQYF,TGTGCCAGCAGTGAAGCGCGGCGGGAGACCCAGTACTTC
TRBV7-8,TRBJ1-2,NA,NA,CASSLALAGSPFRTF,TGTGCCAGCAGCTTAGCGCTTGCAGGTTCCCCCTTCCGTACCTTC
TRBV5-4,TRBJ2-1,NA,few,CASSIDRPSSYNEQFF,TGTGCCAGCAGCATCGACAGGCCGAGCTCCTACAATGAGCAGTTCTTC
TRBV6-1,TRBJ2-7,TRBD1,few,CASRQGNEQYF,TGTGCCAGCCGACAGGGAAACGAGCAGTACTTC
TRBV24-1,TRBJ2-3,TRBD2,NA,CATSEPTSGGTDTQYF,TGTGCCACCAGTGAGCCGACTAGCGGAGGCACAGATACGCAGTATTTT
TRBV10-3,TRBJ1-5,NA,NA,CAISELGQPQHF,TGTGCCATCAGTGAGTTGGGTCAGCCCCAGCATTTT
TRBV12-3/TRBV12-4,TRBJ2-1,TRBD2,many,CASSLAAAWTSENEQFF,TGTGCCAGCAGTTTGGCCGCGGCGTGGACTAGTGAGAATGAGCAGTTCTTC
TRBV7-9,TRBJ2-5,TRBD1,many,CASSLKGTVSEETQYF,TGTGCCAGCAGCTTAAAAGGGACAGTCTCGGAAGAGACCCAGTACTTC
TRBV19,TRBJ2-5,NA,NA,CASSPQYRDLQETQYF,TGTGCCAGTAGTCCTCAATACCGGGACTTACAAGAGACCCAGTACTTC
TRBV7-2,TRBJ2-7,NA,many,CASSLAEIYEQYF,TGTGCCAGCAGCTTAGCGGAGATCTACGAGCAGTACTTC
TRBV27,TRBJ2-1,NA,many,CASSLFIYNEQFF,TGTGCCAGCAGTTTATTTATCTACAATGAGCAGTTCTTC
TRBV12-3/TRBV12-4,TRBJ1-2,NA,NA,CASSFNTGSGGYTF,TGTGCCAGCAGTTTCAATACAGGGTCGGGTGGCTACACCTTC
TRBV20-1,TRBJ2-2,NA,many,CSARDMTATGELFF,TGCAGTGCTAGAGATATGACAGCCACCGGGGAGCTGTTTTTT
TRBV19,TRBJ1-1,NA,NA,CASSISAGRTGAFF,TGTGCCAGTAGTATTTCGGCGGGCCGGACTGGAGCTTTCTTT
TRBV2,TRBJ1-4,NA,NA,CASSLFPNEKLFF,TGTGCCAGCAGCTTATTCCCTAATGAAAAACTGTTTTTT
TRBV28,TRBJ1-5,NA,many,CASMREYSNQPQHF,TGTGCCAGCATGCGGGAGTATAGCAATCAGCCCCAGCATTTT
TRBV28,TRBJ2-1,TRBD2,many,CASSGLAGLYNEQFF,TGTGCCAGCAGTGGACTAGCGGGATTGTACAATGAGCAGTTCTTC
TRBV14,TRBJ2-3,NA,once,CASSQDGTRITDTQYF,TGTGCCAGCAGCCAAGACGGGACACGGATCACAGATACGCAGTATTTT
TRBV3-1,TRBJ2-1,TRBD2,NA,CASSQLGLAGENEQFF,TGTGCCAGCAGCCAATTAGGACTAGCGGGAGAGAATGAGCAGTTCTTC
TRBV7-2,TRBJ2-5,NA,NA,CASSLESRETQYF,TGTGCCAGCAGCTTAGAGTCTAGAGAGACCCAGTACTTC
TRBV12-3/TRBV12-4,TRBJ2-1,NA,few,CASSRGTPYNEQFF,TGTGCCAGCAGTCGCGGGACTCCTTACAATGAGCAGTTCTTC
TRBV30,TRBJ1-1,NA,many,CAWKTDGNTEAFF,TGTGCCTGGAAAACCGACGGGAACACTGAAGCTTTCTTT
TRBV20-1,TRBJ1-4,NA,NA,CSARDTSEKLFF,TGCAGTGCTAGAGATACGTCCGAAAAACTGTTTTTT
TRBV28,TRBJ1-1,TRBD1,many,CASSPGQRRTEAFF,TGTGCCAGCAGTCCGGGACAGAGAAGAACTGAAGCTTTCTTT
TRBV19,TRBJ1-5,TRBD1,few,CASTITGGNQPQHF,TGTGCCAGTACCATTACAGGGGGCAATCAGCCCCAGCATTTT
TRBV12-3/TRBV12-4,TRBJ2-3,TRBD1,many,CASSLPGTEGTDTQYF,TGTGCCAGCAGTTTACCCGGGACAGAGGGGACAGATACGCAGTATTTT
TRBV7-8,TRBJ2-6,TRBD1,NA,CASSARLPTGGAAGANVLTF,TGTGCCAGCAGCGCCAGGCTTCCGACAGGGGGGGCAGCTGGGGCCAACGTCCTGACTTTC
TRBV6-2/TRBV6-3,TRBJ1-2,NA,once,CASSYAIDCFSGYTF,TGTGCCAGCAGTTACGCGATAGACTGTTTCTCTGGCTACACCTTC
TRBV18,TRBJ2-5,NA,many,CASSPAEPQTQYF,TGTGCCAGCTCCCCAGCAGAGCCCCAGACCCAGTACTTC
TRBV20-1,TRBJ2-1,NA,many,CSATTGGDVDEQFF,TGCAGTGCTACCACCGGGGGAGACGTCGATGAGCAGTTCTTC
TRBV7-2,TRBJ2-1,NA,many,CASSLGGTGNNEQFF,TGTGCCAGCAGCTTAGGGGGGACTGGTAACAATGAGCAGTTCTTC
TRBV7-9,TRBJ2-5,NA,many,CASSLPGGEAQETQYF,TGTGCCAGCAGCTTACCCGGAGGGGAAGCCCAAGAGACCCAGTACTTC
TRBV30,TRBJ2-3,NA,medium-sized,CAWSQSGSPYGTDTQYF,TGTGCCTGGAGTCAAAGTGGGTCTCCATATGGCACAGATACGCAGTATTTT
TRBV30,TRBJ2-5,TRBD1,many,CAWSWPGQGGETQYF,TGTGCCTGGAGTTGGCCGGGACAGGGGGGTGAGACCCAGTACTTC
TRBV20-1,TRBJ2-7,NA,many,CGCRVGKGLNEQYF,TGCGGGTGCAGGGTAGGAAAAGGCCTTAACGAGCAGTACTTC
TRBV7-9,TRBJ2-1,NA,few,CASSLARGEGGNEQFF,TGTGCCAGCAGCTTAGCGCGGGGAGAGGGGGGCAATGAGCAGTTCTTC
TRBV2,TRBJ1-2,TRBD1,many,CASSPGQVAGYTF,TGTGCCAGCAGTCCCGGACAGGTGGCTGGCTACACCTTC
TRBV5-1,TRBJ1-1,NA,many,CASSLGTPTGRSEAFF,TGCGCCAGCAGCTTGGGCACCCCAACGGGTAGGTCTGAAGCTTTCTTT
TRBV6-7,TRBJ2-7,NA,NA,CASSFPTPKGPSYEQYF,TGTGCCAGCAGTTTCCCGACCCCGAAGGGCCCATCCTACGAGCAGTACTTC
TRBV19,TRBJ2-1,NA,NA,CASSLWGTGNNEQFF,TGTGCCAGCTCCTTATGGGGGACCGGTAACAATGAGCAGTTCTTC
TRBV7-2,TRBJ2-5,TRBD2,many,CASSLVLAGGGETQYF,TGTGCCAGCAGCTTAGTTCTTGCGGGAGGGGGGGAGACCCAGTACTTC
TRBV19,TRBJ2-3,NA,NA,CASSVRAGATDTQYF,TGTGCCAGTAGTGTTCGGGCAGGGGCAACAGATACGCAGTATTTT
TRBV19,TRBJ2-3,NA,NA,CASSMGSRERTDTQYF,TGTGCCAGTAGCATGGGCTCACGGGAGCGCACAGATACGCAGTATTTT